This TCR beta chain was sequenced for a study of blood T cell repertoires in COVID-19. Study-level information: Acute and convalescent COVID-19 samples came from the United States, Italy and Spain.

The table came from immunoSEQ multiplex PCR; TCRdb's copy has only in-frame clones and leaves some out. The sample carries around 180,000 clones, approximately 92% recorded once. Recruits, aged roughly 18 to 90 years, lived in 24 US areas. V gave up 0 bases and J gave up 3 bases, with 12 bases separating them. Per the germline V gene, CDR1 is SGHRS and CDR2 is YFSETQ. The CDR3 has 15 amino acids. This chain uses TRBV5-1 with TRBJ2-5; D is undetermined. The sample comprised PBMCs or T cells enriched from blood (not recorded which). The receptor was isolated from a woman aged 40 to 55 with acute COVID-19. This CDR3 reads CASSLVPTQEETQYF. Written as DNA, the CDR3 is TGCGCCAGCAGCTTGGTGCCAACTCAGGAAGAGACCCAGTACTTC.